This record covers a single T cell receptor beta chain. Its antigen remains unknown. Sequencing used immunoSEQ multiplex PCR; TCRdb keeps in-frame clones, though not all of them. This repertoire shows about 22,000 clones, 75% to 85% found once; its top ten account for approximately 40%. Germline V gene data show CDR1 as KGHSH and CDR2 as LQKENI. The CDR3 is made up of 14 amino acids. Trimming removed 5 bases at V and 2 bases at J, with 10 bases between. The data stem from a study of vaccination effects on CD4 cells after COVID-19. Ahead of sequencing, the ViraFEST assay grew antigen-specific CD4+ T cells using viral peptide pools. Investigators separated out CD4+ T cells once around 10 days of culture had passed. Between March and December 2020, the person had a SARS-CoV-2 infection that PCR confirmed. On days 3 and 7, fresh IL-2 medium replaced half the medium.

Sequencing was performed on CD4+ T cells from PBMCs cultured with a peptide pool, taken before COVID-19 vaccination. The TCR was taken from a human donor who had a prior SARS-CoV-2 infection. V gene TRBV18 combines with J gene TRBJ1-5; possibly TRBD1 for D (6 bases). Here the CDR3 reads CASSANRGNQPQHF. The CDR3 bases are TGTGCCAGCTCAGCTAACAGGGGCAATCAGCCCCAGCATTTT.